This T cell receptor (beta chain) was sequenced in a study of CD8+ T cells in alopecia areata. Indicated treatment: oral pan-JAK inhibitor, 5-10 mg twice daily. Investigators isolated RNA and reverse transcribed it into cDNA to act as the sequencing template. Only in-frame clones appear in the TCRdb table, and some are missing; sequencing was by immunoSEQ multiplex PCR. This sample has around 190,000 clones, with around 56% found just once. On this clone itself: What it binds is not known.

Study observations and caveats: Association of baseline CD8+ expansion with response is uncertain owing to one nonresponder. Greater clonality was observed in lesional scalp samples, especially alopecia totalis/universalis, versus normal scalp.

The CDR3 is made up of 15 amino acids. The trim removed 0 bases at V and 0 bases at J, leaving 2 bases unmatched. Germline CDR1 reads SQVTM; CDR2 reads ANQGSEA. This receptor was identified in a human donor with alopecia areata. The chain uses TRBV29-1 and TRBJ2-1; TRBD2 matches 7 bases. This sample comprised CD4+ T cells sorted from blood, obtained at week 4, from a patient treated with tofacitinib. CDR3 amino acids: CSVEDLAASYNEQFF. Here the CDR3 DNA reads TGCAGCGTTGAAGATCTAGCGGCCTCCTACAATGAGCAGTTCTTC.